Listed below are T cell receptor beta chains from one sample, sequenced in a study of T-cell reconstitution after alpha-beta-depleted transplantation in children. TCRdb processed the PCR reads anew with MiXCR; each CDR3 protein has one entry. The sample shows about 600,000 distinct CDR3 sequences, roughly a tenth of them seen only once. Sequencing was performed on PBMCs from the stem cell graft donor, taken from the stem cell graft. All receptors come from a human donor who donated a stem cell graft to a child with acute myeloid leukemia. CDR3s include the opening cysteine and the closing phenylalanine or tryptophan. D genes are given only for firm matches. Clone size is given for some rows only: seen once, a few or many times, or a class if the clone is expanded.

.	TRBJ2-1	.	TRBV24-1	CATSDSGVGHNEQFF	TGTGCCACCAGTGACTCCGGGGTAGGACACAATGAGCAGTTCTTC
many	TRBJ1-1	.	TRBV7-9	CASSFPNTEAFF	TGTGCCAGCAGCTTCCCGAACACTGAAGCTTTCTTT
many	TRBJ1-4	TRBD1	TRBV6-5	CASSLGQPSKKLFF	TGTGCCAGCAGTTTGGGACAGCCTTCCAAAAAACTGTTTTTT
few	TRBJ2-1	TRBD2	TRBV20-1	CSAMGTSGSSGVGEQFF	TGCAGTGCAATGGGGACTAGCGGGAGCTCCGGGGTGGGTGAGCAGTTCTTC
.	TRBJ2-7	.	TRBV3-1	CASSQRTAGGEQYF	TGTGCCAGCAGCCAACGAACAGCCGGAGGGGAGCAGTACTTC
few	TRBJ2-7	.	TRBV6-6	CASSQVQDEQYF	TGTGCCAGCAGCCAAGTCCAGGACGAGCAGTACTTC
.	TRBJ2-1	TRBD2	TRBV5-1	CASSRGTSGIYNEQFF	TGCGCCAGCAGCCGGGGGACTAGCGGGATTTACAATGAGCAGTTCTTC
few	TRBJ2-7	.	TRBV14	CASSQDGGTIVAYEQYF	TGTGCCAGCAGCCAAGACGGGGGCACAATCGTAGCCTACGAGCAGTACTTC
few	TRBJ2-7	.	TRBV5-5	CASSLVDRYEQYF	TGTGCCAGCAGCTTGGTGGACAGATACGAGCAGTACTTC
many	TRBJ1-1	TRBD1	TRBV9	CASSFREQGASRTEAFF	TGTGCCAGCAGCTTCAGGGAACAGGGGGCAAGTCGCACTGAAGCTTTCTTT
.	TRBJ2-3	.	TRBV15	CATSLNLLGTDTQYF	TGTGCCACCAGCCTGAATCTCCTGGGGACAGATACGCAGTATTTT
many	TRBJ2-3	.	TRBV12-3/TRBV12-4	CASSLHQLGLGADTQYF	TGTGCCAGCAGTTTACACCAGCTAGGCCTGGGTGCAGATACGCAGTATTTT
few	TRBJ2-5	TRBD1	TRBV6-5	CASNTGTARETQYF	TGTGCCAGCAATACCGGGACAGCACGGGAGACCCAGTACTTC
many	TRBJ2-7	TRBD1	TRBV29-1	CSVEARTGSAYEQYF	TGCAGCGTAGAAGCCCGGACAGGGTCAGCGTACGAGCAGTACTTC
few	TRBJ2-7	TRBD1	TRBV5-1	CASSLDRTGVSEQYF	TGCGCCAGCAGCTTGGATCGGACAGGGGTGAGCGAGCAGTACTTC
many	TRBJ1-3	.	TRBV29-1	CSVRSGNTIYF	TGCAGCGTCCGGTCGGGAAACACCATATATTTT
few	TRBJ2-1	TRBD1	TRBV12-3/TRBV12-4	CASSLRQGANNEQFF	TGTGCCAGCAGTTTAAGACAGGGTGCGAACAATGAGCAGTTCTTC
many	TRBJ2-7	.	TRBV10-3	CAIGGSYEQYF	TGTGCCATCGGGGGTTCCTACGAGCAGTACTTC
few	TRBJ1-1	.	TRBV5-1	CASSLALMGGMNTEAFF	TGCGCCAGCAGCTTGGCCTTGATGGGGGGCATGAACACTGAAGCTTTCTTT
few	TRBJ2-2	TRBD1	TRBV9	CASSAQGLPGELFF	TGTGCCAGCAGCGCACAGGGGTTGCCCGGGGAGCTGTTTTTT
few	TRBJ2-7	.	TRBV30	CAWRLRGHYEQYF	TGTGCCTGGAGGTTACGGGGACACTACGAGCAGTACTTC
many	TRBJ2-1	.	TRBV12-3/TRBV12-4	CASSLGVNEQFF	TGTGCCAGCAGTTTAGGCGTCAATGAGCAGTTCTTC
few	TRBJ2-5	.	TRBV12-3/TRBV12-4	CASTLGSGETQYF	TGTGCCAGCACTCTCGGATCCGGGGAGACCCAGTACTTC
few	TRBJ2-7	TRBD2	TRBV7-9	CASSLTGLATEQYF	TGTGCCAGCAGCTTAACGGGACTAGCGACCGAGCAGTACTTC
many	TRBJ2-7	TRBD2	TRBV15	CATSSQKSTGLSSYEQYF	TGTGCCACCAGCAGCCAAAAATCCACGGGACTAAGCTCCTACGAGCAGTACTTC
.	TRBJ2-1	.	TRBV2	CASRIRRGSYNEQFF	TGTGCCAGCCGCATACGGCGGGGATCCTACAATGAGCAGTTCTTC
few	TRBJ1-4	.	TRBV5-1	CASSLGTPGEKLFF	TGCGCCAGCAGCTTGGGGACTCCGGGGGAAAAACTGTTTTTT
many	TRBJ2-5	TRBD1	TRBV29-1	CSVTGTDQETQYF	TGCAGCGTGACTGGGACAGATCAAGAGACCCAGTACTTC
.	TRBJ1-4	TRBD1	TRBV5-1	CASSLEGATREKLFF	TGCGCCAGCAGCTTGGAGGGGGCCACAAGAGAAAAACTGTTTTTT
once	TRBJ2-1	TRBD1	TRBV30	CAWATGGSYNEQFF	TGTGCCTGGGCGACAGGGGGCTCATACAATGAGCAGTTCTTC
.	TRBJ1-5	.	TRBV20-1	CSVGTDLNQPQHF	TGCAGTGTAGGGACGGATCTAAATCAGCCCCAGCATTTT
many	TRBJ2-2	TRBD2	TRBV9	CASSVTSGNTGELFF	TGTGCCAGCAGCGTAACTAGCGGGAACACCGGGGAGCTGTTTTTT
.	TRBJ2-7	.	TRBV7-3	CASSPCLILGPYEQYF	TGTGCCAGCAGCCCCTGCCTAATTCTCGGGCCCTACGAGCAGTACTTC
.	TRBJ2-3	.	TRBV6-2/TRBV6-3	CASGDTDTQYF	TGTGCCAGCGGGGACACAGATACGCAGTATTTT
.	TRBJ1-5	.	TRBV12-3/TRBV12-4	CASSFTGASNQPQHF	TGTGCCAGCAGTTTTACGGGGGCGAGCAATCAGCCCCAGCATTTT
many	TRBJ2-7	TRBD1	TRBV3-1	CASSLRGQGTGEQYF	TGTGCCAGCAGCCTGAGAGGACAGGGAACCGGCGAGCAGTACTTC
.	TRBJ2-7	.	TRBV7-2	CASSISERSSYEQYF	TGTGCCAGCAGCATTAGCGAGAGGAGCTCCTACGAGCAGTACTTC
many	TRBJ1-2	.	TRBV29-1	CSVAGTYGYTF	TGCAGCGTAGCAGGGACCTATGGCTACACCTTC
many	TRBJ2-7	TRBD2	TRBV7-2	CASSLSGSAYEQYF	TGTGCCAGCAGCTTGAGCGGGAGCGCCTACGAGCAGTACTTC
.	TRBJ2-1	TRBD1	TRBV11-1	CASNRPGPRGHEQFF	TGTGCCAGCAACCGACCGGGTCCTAGGGGGCATGAGCAGTTCTTC
many	TRBJ2-3	TRBD2	TRBV5-8	CASSRASGSSTDTQYF	TGTGCCAGCAGCCGTGCCAGCGGGAGTAGCACAGATACGCAGTATTTT
many	TRBJ2-7	.	TRBV6-2/TRBV6-3	CASSYSNRLTGVGGSSHYEQYF	TGTGCCAGCAGTTACTCGAATCGGCTAACCGGGGTAGGGGGTTCTTCTCACTACGAGCAGTACTTC
.	TRBJ2-1	.	TRBV7-3	CASSLGGTRGTEQFF	TGTGCCAGCAGCTTAGGCGGGACCAGGGGCACTGAGCAGTTCTTC
few	TRBJ2-3	TRBD1	TRBV6-2/TRBV6-3	CASSNRGRPMQYF	TGTGCCAGCAGCAACAGGGGGAGGCCCATGCAGTATTTT
.	TRBJ2-1	.	TRBV3-1	CASSRVNEQFF	TGTGCCAGCTCCCGTGTCAATGAGCAGTTCTTC
many	TRBJ1-6	.	TRBV4-2	CASSRGGQQGGSSYNSPLHF	TGTGCCAGCAGCCGGGGCGGCCAACAAGGCGGGAGCTCCTATAATTCACCCCTCCACTTT
.	TRBJ2-3	TRBD2	TRBV5-1	CASNPGLAGATDTQYF	TGCGCCAGCAACCCGGGACTAGCGGGAGCGACAGATACGCAGTATTTT
.	TRBJ1-4	.	TRBV6-1	CASSPGGGGNEKLFF	TGTGCCAGCAGTCCCGGCGGAGGGGGTAATGAAAAACTGTTTTTT
.	TRBJ1-1	.	TRBV6-5	CASSYNRALQFSAFF	TGTGCCAGCAGTTACAACCGGGCCTTACAGTTTTCAGCTTTCTTT
few	TRBJ2-1	.	TRBV7-3	CASSLSTSLTTYNEQFF	TGTGCCAGCAGCTTAAGTACCAGCTTAACTACCTACAATGAGCAGTTCTTC
few	TRBJ2-1	TRBD2	TRBV20-1	CSARDSGGSSYNEQFF	TGCAGTGCTAGAGATTCGGGCGGGAGCTCCTACAATGAGCAGTTCTTC
many	TRBJ1-6	TRBD1	TRBV6-1	CASSRPQGPTYNSPLHF	TGTGCCAGCAGCCGACCACAGGGGCCCACCTATAATTCACCCCTCCACTTT
few	TRBJ1-2	TRBD1	TRBV5-1	CASSAGQGAYGYTF	TGCGCCAGCAGCGCAGGACAGGGGGCTTATGGCTACACCTTC
few	TRBJ2-3	.	TRBV7-2	CASSLSLPLGTDTQYF	TGTGCCAGCAGCTTATCCTTGCCGCTGGGCACAGATACGCAGTATTTT
few	TRBJ2-2	.	TRBV18	CASSPYGTDGGELFF	TGTGCCAGCTCACCTTACGGGACTGATGGCGGGGAGCTGTTTTTT
.	TRBJ1-1	.	TRBV6-5	CASSLLARGSTEAFF	TGTGCCAGCAGCCTCCTCGCCCGGGGGAGCACTGAAGCTTTCTTT
many	TRBJ2-7	.	TRBV5-1	CASSFGSDPGRYEQYF	TGCGCCAGCAGCTTTGGGTCGGACCCGGGACGATACGAGCAGTACTTC
few	TRBJ1-1	.	TRBV4-3	CASSLGRGFSTEAFF	TGCGCCAGCAGCCTGGGCAGGGGATTTAGCACTGAAGCTTTCTTT
.	TRBJ2-4	.	TRBV6-5	CASSYTDSNQDIQYF	TGTGCCAGCAGTTATACTGACTCCAATCAAGACATTCAGTACTTC